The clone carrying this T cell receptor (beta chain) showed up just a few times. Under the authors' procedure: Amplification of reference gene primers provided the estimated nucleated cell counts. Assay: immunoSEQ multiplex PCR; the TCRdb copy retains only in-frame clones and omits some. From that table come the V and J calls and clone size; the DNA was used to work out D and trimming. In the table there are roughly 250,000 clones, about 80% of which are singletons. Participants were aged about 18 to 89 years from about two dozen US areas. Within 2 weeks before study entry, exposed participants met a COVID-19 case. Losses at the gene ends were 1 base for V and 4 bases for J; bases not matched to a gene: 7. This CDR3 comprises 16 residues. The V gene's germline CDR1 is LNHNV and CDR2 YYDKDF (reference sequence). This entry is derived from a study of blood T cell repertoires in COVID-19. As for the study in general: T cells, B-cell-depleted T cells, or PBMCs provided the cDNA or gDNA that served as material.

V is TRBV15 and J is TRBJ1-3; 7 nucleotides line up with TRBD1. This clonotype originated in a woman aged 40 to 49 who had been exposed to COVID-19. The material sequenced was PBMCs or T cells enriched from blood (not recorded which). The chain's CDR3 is CATSRVTGGQGNTIYF. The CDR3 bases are TGTGCCACCAGCAGAGTGACTGGGGGACAGGGAAACACCATATATTTT.